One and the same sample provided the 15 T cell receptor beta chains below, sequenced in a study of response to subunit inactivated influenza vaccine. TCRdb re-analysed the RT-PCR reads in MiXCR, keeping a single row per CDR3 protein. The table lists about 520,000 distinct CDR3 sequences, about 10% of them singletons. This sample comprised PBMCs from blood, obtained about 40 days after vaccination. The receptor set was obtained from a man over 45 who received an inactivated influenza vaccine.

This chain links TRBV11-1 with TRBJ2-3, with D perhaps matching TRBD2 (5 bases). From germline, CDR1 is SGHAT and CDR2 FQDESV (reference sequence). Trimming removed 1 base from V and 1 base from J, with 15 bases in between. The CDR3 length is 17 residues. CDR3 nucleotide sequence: TGTGCCAGCAGCTTAGTGGGTCCGGGTAGCGGCACAGATACGCAGTATTTT. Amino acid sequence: CASSLVGPGSGTDTQYF.

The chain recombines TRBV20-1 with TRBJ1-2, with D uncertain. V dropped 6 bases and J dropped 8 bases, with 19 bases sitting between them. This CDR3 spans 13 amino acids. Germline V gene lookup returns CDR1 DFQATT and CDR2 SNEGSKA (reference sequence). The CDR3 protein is CSAGGPHIWGYTF. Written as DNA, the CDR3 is TGCAGTGCCGGAGGCCCCCACATTTGGGGCTACACCTTC.

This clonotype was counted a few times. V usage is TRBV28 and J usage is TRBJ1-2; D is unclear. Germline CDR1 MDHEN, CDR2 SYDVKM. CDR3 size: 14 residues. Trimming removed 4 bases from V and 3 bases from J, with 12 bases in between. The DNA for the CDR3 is TGTGCCAGCAGTTCCCCTCCCTCCCACTATGGCTACACCTTC. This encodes CASSSPPSHYGYTF.

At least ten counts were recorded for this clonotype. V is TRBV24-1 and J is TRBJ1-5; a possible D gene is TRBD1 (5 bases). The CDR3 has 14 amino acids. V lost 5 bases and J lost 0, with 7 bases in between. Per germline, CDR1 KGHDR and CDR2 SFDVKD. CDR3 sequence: CATSAGDSNQPQHF. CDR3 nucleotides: TGTGCCACCAGTGCGGGGGATAGCAATCAGCCCCAGCATTTT.

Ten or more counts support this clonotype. CDR3: CSALLARLSYNEQFF. Here the CDR3 DNA reads TGCAGTGCCCTACTAGCGCGACTTTCCTACAATGAGCAGTTCTTC. The chain joins TRBV20-1 to TRBJ2-1; TRBD2 matches 7 bases. This CDR3 has 15 residues. CDR1 and CDR2 (germline): DFQATT, SNEGSKA (reference sequence). V was clipped by 6 bases and J by 1 base; unmatched bases: 9.

The CDR3 bases are TGTGCCAGCAGCCAAGATCCGAGACTAGCGCCCGTAGGGGCCGGGGAGCTGTTTTTT. Protein: CASSQDPRLAPVGAGELFF. The chain uses TRBV14 and TRBJ2-2; TRBD2 matches 8 bases. Germline lookup yields CDR1 SGHDN and CDR2 FVKESK. This CDR3 is built from 19 residues. V was pared by 0 bases and J by 6 bases, with 15 bases of the junction left unmatched.

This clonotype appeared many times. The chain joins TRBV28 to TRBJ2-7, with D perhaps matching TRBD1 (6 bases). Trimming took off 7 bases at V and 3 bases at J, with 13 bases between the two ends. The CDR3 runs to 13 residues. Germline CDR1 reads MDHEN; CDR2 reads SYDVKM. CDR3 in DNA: TGTGCCAGCACTTCAGGGGTGAACTACGAGCAGTACTTC. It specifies CASTSGVNYEQYF. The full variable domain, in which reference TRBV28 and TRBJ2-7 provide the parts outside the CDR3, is DVKVTQSSRYLVKRTGEKVFLECVQDMDHENMFWYRQDPGLGLRLIYFSYDVKMKEKGDIPEGYSVSREKKERFSLILESASTNQTSMYLCASTSGVNYEQYFGPGTRLTVT.

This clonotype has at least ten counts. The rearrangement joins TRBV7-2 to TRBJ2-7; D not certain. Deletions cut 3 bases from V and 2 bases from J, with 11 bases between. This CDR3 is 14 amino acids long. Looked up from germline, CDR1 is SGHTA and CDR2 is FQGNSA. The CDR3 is CASSFPPQTYEQYF. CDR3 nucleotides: TGTGCCAGCAGCTTCCCCCCTCAAACCTACGAGCAGTACTTC.

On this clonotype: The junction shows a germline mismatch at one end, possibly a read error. The CDR3 is CASSYLGDSTDTHYF. For the CDR3, the DNA is TGTGCCAGCAGTTACTTAGGGGACAGCACAGATACGCATTATTTT. This rearrangement joins TRBV6-5 to TRBJ2-3, with TRBD1 matching 7 bases. The CDR3 loop spans 15 amino acids. CDR1 and CDR2 (germline): MNHEY, SVGAGI.

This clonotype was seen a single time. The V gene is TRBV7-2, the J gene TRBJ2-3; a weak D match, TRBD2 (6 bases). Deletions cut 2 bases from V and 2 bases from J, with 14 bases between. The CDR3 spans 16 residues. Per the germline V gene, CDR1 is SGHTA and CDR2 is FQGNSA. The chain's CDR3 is CASSLILGRDTDTQYF. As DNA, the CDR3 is TGTGCCAGCAGCTTAATTTTGGGGCGGGACACAGATACGCAGTATTTT.

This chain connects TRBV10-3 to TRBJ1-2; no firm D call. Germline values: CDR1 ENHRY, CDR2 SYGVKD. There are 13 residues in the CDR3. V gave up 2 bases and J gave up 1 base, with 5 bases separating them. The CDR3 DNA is TGTGCCATCAGTGAGGACGTTAACTATGGCTACACCTTC. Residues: CAISEDVNYGYTF.

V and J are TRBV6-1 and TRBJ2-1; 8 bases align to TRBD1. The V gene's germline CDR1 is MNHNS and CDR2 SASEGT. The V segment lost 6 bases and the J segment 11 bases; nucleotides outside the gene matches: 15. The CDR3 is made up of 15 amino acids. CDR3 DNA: TGTGCCAGCAGGGGACAGGTAGGGCTTACGACGAAGCAGTTCTTC. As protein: CASRGQVGLTTKQFF.

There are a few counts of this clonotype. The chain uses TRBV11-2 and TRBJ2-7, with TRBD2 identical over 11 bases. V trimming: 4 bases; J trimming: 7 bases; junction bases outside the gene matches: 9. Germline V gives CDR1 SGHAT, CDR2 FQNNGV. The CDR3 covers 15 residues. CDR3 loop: CASSSASGRTLEQYF. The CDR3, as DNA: TGTGCCAGCAGCTCCGCTAGCGGGAGGACCCTAGAGCAGTACTTC.

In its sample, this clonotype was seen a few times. The chain's CDR3 is CASTPNLRNEQYF. The CDR3 DNA sequence: TGTGCCAGCACCCCGAATCTCAGGAACGAGCAGTACTTC. The chain is built from TRBV25-1 and TRBJ2-7; D is unclear. Trimming took off 7 bases at V and 5 bases at J, with 15 bases between the two ends. The CDR3 runs to 13 residues. Per germline, CDR1 MGHDK and CDR2 SYGVNS.

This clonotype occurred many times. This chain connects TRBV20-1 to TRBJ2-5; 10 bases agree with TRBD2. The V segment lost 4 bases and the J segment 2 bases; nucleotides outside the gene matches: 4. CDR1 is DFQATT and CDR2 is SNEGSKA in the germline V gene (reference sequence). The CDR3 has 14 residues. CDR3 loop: CSANKRGGQETQYF. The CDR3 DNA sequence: TGCAGTGCTAACAAGCGGGGGGGGCAAGAGACCCAGTACTTC.